This T cell receptor (beta chain) emerged from a study of blood T cell repertoires in COVID-19. All enrollees were about 18 to 100 years old and from fewer than 25 US areas. The table came from immunoSEQ multiplex PCR; TCRdb's copy has only in-frame clones and leaves some out. The table lists about 310,000 clones, about nine tenths of them singletons. CDR3 length equals 15 residues. CDR1 LNHDA and CDR2 SQIVND come from the germline V gene (reference sequence). Between the trimmed V and J ends, which lost 6 bases and 4 bases, there was a span of 15 bases. This clonotype was obtained from a woman in her twenties or thirties who had recovered from COVID-19. This chain links TRBV19 with TRBJ2-2, with a possible D match to TRBD1 (5 bases). The sequencing input was PBMCs or T cells enriched from blood (not recorded which). CDR3 sequence (DNA): TGTGCCAGTAGAAGAACAGGAGTACCCACCGGGGAGCTGTTTTTT. Protein: CASRRTGVPTGELFF. The full variable domain, with the rest looked up from reference TRBV19 and TRBJ2-2, is DGGITQSPKYLFRKEGQNVTLSCEQNLNHDAMYWYRQDPGQGLRLIYYSQIVNDFQKGDIAEGYSVSREKKESFPLTVTSAQKNPTAFYLCASRRTGVPTGELFFGEGSRLTVL.